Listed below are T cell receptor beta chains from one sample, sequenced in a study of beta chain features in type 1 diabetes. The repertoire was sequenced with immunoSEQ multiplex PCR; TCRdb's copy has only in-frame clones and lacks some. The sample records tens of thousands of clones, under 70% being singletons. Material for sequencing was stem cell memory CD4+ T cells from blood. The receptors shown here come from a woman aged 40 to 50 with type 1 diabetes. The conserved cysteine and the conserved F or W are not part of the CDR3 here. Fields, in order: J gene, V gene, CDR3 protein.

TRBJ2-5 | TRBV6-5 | ASSLTGSGETQY
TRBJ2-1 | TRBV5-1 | ASSLGGSSYNEQF
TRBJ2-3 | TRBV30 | AWSEVGGRVISTDTQY
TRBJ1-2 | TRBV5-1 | ASSLDAGGTGTYT
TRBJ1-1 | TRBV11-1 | ASSLGKRANTEAF
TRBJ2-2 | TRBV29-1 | SGLPNTGELF
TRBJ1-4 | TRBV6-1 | ASSGVDREKLF
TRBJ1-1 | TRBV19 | ASRYEGNSEAF
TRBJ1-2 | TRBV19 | ATALEAWYGYT
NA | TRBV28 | ASRTAGQGAAYEQY
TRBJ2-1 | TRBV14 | ASSPTGSEQF
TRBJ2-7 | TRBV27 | ASSPRGAAYEQY
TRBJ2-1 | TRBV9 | ASSVDSASGPSSYNEQF
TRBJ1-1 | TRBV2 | ASNHRDRGQVEAF
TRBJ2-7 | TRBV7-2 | ASSLMAASGSSYEQY
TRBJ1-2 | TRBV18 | ASSPDRLESGGYT
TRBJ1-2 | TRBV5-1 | ASSFGGDGYT
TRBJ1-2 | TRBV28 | ASSSGLPAHGYT
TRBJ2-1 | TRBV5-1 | ASSLPREVLEQF
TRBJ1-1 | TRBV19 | ASSLSSGRTEAF
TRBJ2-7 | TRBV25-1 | ASSGTSPHEQY
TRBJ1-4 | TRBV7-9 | ASSSRATTNEKLF
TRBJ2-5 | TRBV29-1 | SVDGRGQETQY
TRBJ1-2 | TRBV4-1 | ASSQDRRGYT
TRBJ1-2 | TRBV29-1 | SVEPGYRDGYT
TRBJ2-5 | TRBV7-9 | ASSPPLETQY
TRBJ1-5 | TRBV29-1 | SVAGVGGLGQPQH
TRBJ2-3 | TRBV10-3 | AINPGSAGRTDTQY
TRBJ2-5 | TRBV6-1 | ASSSGTGQETQY
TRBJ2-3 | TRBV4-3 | ASSPDTGLDTQY
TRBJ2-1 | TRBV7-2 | ASSRQVSSYNEQF
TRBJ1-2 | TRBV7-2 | ASSLIGAQGYT
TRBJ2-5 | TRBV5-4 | ASSLGGETQETQY
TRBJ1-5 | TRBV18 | ASSPTGNEDQPQH
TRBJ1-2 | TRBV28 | ASSLSGSSGYT
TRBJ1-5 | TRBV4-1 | ASSQGRQGNQPQH
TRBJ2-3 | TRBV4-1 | ASSLEGQSTDTQY
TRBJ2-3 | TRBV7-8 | ASSLARDDTQY
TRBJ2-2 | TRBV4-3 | ASSQETISGTGELF
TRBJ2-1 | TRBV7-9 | ASSSGLAGTNEQF
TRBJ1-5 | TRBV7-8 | ASSPHWGTGGNQPQH
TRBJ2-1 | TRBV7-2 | ASNSDFYNEQF